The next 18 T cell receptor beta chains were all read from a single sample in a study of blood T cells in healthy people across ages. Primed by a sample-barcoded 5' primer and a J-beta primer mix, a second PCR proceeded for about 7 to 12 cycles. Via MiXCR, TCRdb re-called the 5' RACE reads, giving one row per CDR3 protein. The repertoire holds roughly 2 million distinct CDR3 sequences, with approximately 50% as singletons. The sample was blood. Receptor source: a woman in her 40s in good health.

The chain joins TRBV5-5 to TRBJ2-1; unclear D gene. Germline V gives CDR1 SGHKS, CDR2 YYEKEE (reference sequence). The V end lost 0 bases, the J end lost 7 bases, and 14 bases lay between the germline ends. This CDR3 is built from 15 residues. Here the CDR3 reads CASSLGQVFGNEQFF. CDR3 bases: TGTGCCAGCAGCTTGGGTCAGGTCTTTGGGAATGAGCAGTTCTTC.

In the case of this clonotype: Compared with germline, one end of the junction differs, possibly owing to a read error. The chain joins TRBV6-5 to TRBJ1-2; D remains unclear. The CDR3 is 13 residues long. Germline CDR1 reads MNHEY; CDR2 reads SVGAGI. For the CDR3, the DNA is TGTGCCAGCAGTTATTCTAATTGGTATGGCTCCACCTTC. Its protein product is CASSYSNWYGSTF.

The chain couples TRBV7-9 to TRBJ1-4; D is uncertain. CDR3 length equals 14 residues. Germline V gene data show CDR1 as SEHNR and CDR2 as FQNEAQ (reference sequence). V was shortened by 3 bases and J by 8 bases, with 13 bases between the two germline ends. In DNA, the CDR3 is TGTGCCAGCAGCTTCGGGATCGGCCCAGAAAAACTGTTTTTT. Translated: CASSFGIGPEKLFF. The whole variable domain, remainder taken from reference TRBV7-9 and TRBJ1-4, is DTGVSQNPRHKITKRGQNVTFRCDPISEHNRLYWYRQTLGQGPEFLTYFQNEAQLEKSRLLSDRFSAERPKGSFSTLEIQRTEQGDSAMYLCASSFGIGPEKLFFGSGTQLSVL.

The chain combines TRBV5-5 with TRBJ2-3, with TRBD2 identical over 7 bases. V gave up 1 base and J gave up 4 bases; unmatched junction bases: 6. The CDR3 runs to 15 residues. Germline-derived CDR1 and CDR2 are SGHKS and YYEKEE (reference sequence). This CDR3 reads CASSLRRLAADTQYF. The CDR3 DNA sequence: TGTGCCAGCAGCTTGCGCCGACTAGCAGCAGATACGCAGTATTTT.

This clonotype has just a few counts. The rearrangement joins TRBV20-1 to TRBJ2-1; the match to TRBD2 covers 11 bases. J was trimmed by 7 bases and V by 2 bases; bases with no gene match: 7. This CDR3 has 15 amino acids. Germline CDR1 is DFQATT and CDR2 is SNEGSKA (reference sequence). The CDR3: CSARPYSGGENEQFF. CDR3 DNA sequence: TGCAGTGCTAGACCTTATAGCGGGGGGGAAAATGAGCAGTTCTTC.

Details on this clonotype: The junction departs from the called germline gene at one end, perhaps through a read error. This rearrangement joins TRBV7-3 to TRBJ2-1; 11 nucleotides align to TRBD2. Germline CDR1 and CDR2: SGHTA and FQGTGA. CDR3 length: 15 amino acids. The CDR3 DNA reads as TGTGTCAGCAGTGAACTAGCGGGGGCCCCCAATGAGCAGTTCTTC. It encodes CVSSELAGAPNEQFF.

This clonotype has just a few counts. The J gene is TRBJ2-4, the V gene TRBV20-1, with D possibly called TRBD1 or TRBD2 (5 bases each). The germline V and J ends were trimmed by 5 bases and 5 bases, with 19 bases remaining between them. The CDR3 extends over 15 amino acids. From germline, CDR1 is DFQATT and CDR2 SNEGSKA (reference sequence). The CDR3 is CSAWGYTGRENIQYF. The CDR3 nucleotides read TGCAGTGCTTGGGGTTACACGGGACGGGAAAACATTCAGTACTTC.

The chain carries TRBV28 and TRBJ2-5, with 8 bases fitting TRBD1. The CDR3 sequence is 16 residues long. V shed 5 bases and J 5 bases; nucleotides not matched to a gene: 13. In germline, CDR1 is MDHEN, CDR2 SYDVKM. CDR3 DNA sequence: TGTGCCAGCAGTCTAAGCCCGGACAGGGACGAGGAGACCCAGTACTTC. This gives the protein CASSLSPDRDEETQYF.

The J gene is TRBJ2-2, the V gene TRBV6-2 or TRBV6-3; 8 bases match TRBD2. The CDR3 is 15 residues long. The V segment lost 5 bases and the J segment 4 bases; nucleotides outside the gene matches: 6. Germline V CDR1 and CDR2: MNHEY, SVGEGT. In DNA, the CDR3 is TGTGCCAGCAGTACTCTAGCGGGTGTCACCGGGGAGCTGTTTTTT. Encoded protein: CASSTLAGVTGELFF.

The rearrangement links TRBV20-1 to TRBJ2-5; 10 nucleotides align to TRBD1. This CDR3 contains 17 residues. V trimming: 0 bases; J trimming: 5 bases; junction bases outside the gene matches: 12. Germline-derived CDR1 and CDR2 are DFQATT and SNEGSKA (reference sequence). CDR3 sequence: CSARDLTRDRGLETQYF. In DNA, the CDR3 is TGCAGTGCTAGAGATCTAACCCGGGACAGGGGTTTGGAGACCCAGTACTTC.

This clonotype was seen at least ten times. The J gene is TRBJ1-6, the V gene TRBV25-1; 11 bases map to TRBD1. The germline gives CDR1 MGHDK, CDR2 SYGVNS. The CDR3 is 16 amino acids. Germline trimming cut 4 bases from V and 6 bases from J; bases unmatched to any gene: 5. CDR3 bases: TGTGCCAGCAGTGTCGGGACAGGGGGTAGTAATTCACCCCTCCACTTT. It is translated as CASSVGTGGSNSPLHF. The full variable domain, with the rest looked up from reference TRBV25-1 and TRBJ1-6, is EADIYQTPRYLVIGTGKKITLECSQTMGHDKMYWYQQDPGMELHLIHYSYGVNSTEKGDLSSESTVSRIRTEHFPLTLESARPSHTSQYLCASSVGTGGSNSPLHFGNGTRLTVT.

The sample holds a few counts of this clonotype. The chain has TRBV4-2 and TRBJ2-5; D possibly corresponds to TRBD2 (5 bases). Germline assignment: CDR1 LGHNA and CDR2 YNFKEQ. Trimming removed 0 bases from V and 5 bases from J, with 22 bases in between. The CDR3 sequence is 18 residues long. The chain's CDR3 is CASSQDLKEGRPGETQYF. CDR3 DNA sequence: TGTGCCAGCAGCCAAGATCTTAAGGAAGGGAGACCGGGGGAGACCCAGTACTTC.

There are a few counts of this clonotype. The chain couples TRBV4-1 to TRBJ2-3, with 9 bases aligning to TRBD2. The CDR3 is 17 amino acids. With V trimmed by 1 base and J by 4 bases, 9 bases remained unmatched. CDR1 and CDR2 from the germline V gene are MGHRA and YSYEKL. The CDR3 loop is CASSQALGGGVPDTQYF. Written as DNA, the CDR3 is TGCGCCAGCAGCCAAGCCCTGGGCGGGGGGGTTCCAGATACGCAGTATTTT.

CDR3 DNA: TGCAGTGCTAGGACTACCGGGACAGACGTATCTTCGAGCAATCAGCCCCAGCATTTT. Its protein product is CSARTTGTDVSSSNQPQHF. The rearrangement joins TRBV20-1 to TRBJ1-5; TRBD1 matches 7 bases. V shed 3 bases and J 1 base; nucleotides not matched to a gene: 18. CDR1 and CDR2 (germline): DFQATT, SNEGSKA (reference sequence). This CDR3 contains 19 residues.

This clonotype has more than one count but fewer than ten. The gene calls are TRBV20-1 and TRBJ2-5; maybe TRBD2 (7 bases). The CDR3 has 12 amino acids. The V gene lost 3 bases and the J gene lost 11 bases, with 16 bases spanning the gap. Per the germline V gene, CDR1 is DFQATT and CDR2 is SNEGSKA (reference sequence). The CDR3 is CSASGGRVEQYF. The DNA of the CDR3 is TGCAGTGCTAGCGGGGGGCGGGTAGAGCAGTACTTC.

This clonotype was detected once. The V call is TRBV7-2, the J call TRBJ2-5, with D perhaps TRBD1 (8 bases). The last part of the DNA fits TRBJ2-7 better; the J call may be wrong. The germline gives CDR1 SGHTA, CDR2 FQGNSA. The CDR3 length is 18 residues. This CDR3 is CASSPMTGDYGYYYEQYF. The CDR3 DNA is TGTGCCAGCAGCCCCATGACAGGGGACTATGGCTACTACTACGAGCAGTACTTC.

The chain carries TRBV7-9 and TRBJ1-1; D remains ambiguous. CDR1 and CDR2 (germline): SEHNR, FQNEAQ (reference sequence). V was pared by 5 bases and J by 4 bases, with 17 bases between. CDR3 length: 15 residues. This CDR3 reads CASSLWTPSGTEAFF. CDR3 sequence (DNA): TGTGCCAGCAGCCTTTGGACCCCCTCCGGCACTGAAGCTTTCTTT.

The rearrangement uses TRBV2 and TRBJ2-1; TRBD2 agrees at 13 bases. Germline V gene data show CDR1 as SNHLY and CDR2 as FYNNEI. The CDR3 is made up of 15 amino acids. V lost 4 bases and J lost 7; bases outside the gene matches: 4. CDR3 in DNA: TGTGCCAGCAGTGCTGAGACTAGCGGGGGGAATGAGCAGTTCTTC. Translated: CASSAETSGGNEQFF.